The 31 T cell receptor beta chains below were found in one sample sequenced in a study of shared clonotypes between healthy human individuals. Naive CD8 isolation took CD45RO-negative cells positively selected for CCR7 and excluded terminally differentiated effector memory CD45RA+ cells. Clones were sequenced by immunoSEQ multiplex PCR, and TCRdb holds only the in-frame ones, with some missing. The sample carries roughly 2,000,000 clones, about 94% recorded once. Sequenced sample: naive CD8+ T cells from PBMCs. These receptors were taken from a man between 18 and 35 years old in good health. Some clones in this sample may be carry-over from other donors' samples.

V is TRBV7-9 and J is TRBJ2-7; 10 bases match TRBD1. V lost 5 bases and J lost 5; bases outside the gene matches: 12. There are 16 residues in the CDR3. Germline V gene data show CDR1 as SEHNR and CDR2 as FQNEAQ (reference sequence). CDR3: CASSPKVGQGTDEQYF. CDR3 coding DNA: TGTGCCAGCAGCCCTAAAGTGGGACAGGGGACCGACGAGCAGTACTTC.

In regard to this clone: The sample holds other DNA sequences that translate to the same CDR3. This CDR3 is CASSFLAGSYNEQFF. CDR3 in DNA: TGTGCCAGCAGCTTTCTAGCGGGCTCCTACAATGAGCAGTTCTTC. V is TRBV7-3 and J is TRBJ2-1; 8 bases match TRBD2. CDR3 length: 15 amino acids. CDR1 and CDR2 (germline): SGHTA, FQGTGA. After removal of 3 bases from V and 0 bases from J, the junction contained 1 base not matched to a gene.

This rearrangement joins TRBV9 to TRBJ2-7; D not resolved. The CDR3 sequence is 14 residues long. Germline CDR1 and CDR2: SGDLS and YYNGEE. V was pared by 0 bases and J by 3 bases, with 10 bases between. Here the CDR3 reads CASSVARVSYEQYF. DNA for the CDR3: TGTGCCAGCAGCGTAGCTAGAGTCAGCTACGAGCAGTACTTC.

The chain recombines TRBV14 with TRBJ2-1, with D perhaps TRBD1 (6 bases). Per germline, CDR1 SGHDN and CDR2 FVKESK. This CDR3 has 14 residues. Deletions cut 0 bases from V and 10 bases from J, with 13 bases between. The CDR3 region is CASSQDEGEPEQFF. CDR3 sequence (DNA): TGTGCCAGCAGCCAAGATGAGGGGGAACCAGAGCAGTTCTTC.

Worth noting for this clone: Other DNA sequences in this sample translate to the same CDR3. The CDR3 DNA sequence: TGTGCCAGCAGCCCGGGGCCCAACACTGAAGCTTTCTTT. Amino acid sequence: CASSPGPNTEAFF. This chain links TRBV9 with TRBJ1-1; the D gene is possibly TRBD1 (5 bases). Trimming took off 4 bases at V and 2 bases at J, with 9 bases between the two ends. The CDR3 has 13 amino acids. Germline CDR1 reads SGDLS; CDR2 reads YYNGEE.

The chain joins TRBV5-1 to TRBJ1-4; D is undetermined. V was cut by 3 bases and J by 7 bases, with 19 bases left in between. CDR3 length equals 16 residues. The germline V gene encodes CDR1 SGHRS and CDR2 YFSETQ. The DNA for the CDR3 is TGCGCCAGCAGCTCCGCTGTTGGTCTTACCGGTGAAAAACTGTTTTTT. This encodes CASSSAVGLTGEKLFF.

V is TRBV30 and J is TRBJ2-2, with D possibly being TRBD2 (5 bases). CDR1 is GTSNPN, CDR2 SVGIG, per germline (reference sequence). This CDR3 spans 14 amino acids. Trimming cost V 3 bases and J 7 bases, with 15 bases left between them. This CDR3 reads CAWRFGIWGGELFF. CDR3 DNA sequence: TGTGCCTGGAGATTCGGGATATGGGGCGGGGAGCTGTTTTTT. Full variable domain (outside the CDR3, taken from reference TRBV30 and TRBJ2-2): SQTIHQWPATLVQPVGSPLSLECTVEGTSNPNLYWYRQAAGRGLQLLFYSVGIGQISSEVPQNLSASRPQDRQFILSSKKLLLSDSGFYLCAWRFGIWGGELFFGEGSRLTVL.

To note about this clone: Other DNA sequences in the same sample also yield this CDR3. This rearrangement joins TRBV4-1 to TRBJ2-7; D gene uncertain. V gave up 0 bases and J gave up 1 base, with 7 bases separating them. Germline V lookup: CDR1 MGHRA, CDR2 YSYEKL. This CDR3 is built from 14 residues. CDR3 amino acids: CASSQDRVSYEQYF. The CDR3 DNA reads TGCGCCAGCAGCCAAGACCGAGTTTCCTACGAGCAGTACTTC.

CDR3 DNA: TGTGCCAGCAGTTACCTCGAGGCTGGGGCCAACGTCCTGACTTTC. It encodes CASSYLEAGANVLTF. This chain connects TRBV6-6 to TRBJ2-6; unclear D gene. The germline V gene encodes CDR1 MNHNY and CDR2 SVGAGI (reference sequence). The CDR3 is 15 amino acids. Trimming took 2 bases from V and 2 from J, leaving 7 bases between them.

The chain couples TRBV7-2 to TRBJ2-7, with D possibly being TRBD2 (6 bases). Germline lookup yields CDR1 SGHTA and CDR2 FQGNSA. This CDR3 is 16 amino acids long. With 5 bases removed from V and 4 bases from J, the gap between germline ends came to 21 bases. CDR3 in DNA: TGTGCCAGCAGCGCCTACCAGGGCGGGATTGGTTACGAGCAGTACTTC. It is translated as CASSAYQGGIGYEQYF.

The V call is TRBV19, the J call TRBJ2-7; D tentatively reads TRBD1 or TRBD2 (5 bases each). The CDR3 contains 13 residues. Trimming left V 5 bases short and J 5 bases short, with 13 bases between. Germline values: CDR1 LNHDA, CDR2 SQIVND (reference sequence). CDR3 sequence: CASSPGTRNEQYF. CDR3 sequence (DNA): TGTGCCAGTAGTCCAGGGACGAGAAACGAGCAGTACTTC.

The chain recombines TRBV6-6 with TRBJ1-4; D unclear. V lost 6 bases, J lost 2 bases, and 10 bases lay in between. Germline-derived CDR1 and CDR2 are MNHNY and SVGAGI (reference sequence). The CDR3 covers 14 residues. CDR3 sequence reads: CASSSGATNEKLFF. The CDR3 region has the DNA TGTGCCAGCAGCTCCGGCGCTACTAATGAAAAACTGTTTTTT.

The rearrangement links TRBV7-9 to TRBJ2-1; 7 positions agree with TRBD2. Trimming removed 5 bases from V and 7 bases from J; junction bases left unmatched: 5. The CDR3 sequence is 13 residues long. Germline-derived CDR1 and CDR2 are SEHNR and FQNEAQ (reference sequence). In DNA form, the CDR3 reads TGTGCCAGCAGCGCATCCGGGAGGAATGAGCAGTTCTTC. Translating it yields CASSASGRNEQFF.

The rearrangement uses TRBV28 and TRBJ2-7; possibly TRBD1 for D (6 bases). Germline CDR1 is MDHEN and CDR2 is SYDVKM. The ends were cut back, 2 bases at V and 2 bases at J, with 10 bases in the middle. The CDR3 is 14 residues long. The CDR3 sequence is CASSLAKGAYEQYF. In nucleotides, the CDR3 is TGTGCCAGCAGTTTAGCTAAGGGGGCCTACGAGCAGTACTTC.

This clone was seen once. CDR3 coding DNA: TGTGCCAGCAGTGCAATAGCGGGAGGGTTCTGGGTCCAAGAGACCCAGTACTTC. Translation: CASSAIAGGFWVQETQYF. V and J are TRBV6-1 and TRBJ2-5, with 11 bases aligning to TRBD2. The CDR3 runs to 18 residues. Germline CDR1 MNHNS, CDR2 SASEGT. The junction had 11 bases not matched to a gene; V was cut back by 4 bases and J by 1 base.

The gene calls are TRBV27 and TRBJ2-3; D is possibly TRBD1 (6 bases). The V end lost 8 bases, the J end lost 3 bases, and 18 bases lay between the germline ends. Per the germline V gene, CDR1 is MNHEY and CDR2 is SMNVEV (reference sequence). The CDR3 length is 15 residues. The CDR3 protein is CASAGLGARTDTQYF. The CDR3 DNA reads TGTGCCAGCGCTGGGCTGGGGGCAAGAACAGATACGCAGTATTTT.

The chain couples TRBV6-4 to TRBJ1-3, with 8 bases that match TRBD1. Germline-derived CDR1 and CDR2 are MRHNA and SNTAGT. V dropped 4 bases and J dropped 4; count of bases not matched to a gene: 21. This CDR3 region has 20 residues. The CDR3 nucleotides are TGTGCCAGCAGTGCCCGTGCCGGACAGGGAGCACAGCGTAGAGGAAACACCATATATTTT. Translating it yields CASSARAGQGAQRRGNTIYF.

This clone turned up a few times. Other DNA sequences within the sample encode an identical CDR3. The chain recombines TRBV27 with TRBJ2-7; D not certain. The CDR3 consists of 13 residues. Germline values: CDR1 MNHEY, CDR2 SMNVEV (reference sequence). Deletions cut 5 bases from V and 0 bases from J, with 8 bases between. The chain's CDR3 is CASSPRSSYEQYF. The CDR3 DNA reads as TGTGCCAGCAGTCCCAGGAGCTCCTACGAGCAGTACTTC.

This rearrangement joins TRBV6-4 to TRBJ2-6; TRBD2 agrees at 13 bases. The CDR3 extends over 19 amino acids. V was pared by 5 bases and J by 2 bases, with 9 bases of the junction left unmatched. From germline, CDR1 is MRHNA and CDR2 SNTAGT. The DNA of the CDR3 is TGTGCCAGCAGTCTCCCGGGACTAGCGGGACCGCCTGGGGCCAACGTCCTGACTTTC. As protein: CASSLPGLAGPPGANVLTF.

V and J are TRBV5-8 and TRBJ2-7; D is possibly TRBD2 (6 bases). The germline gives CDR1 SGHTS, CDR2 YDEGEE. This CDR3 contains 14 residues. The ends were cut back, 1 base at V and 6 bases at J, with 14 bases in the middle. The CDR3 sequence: CASSLTGTLLEQYF. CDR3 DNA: TGTGCCAGCAGCTTGACCGGGACTCTCCTCGAGCAGTACTTC.

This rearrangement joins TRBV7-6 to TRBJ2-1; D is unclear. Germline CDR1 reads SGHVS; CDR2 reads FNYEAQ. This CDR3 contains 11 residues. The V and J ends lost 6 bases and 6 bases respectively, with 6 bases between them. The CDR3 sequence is CASRLTNEQFF. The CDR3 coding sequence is TGTGCCAGCAGGCTTACCAATGAGCAGTTCTTC. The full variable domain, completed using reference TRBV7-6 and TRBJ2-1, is GAGVSQSPRYKVTKRGQDVALRCDPISGHVSLYWYRQALGQGPEFLTYFNYEAQQDKSGLPNDRFSAERPEGSISTLTIQRTEQRDSAMYRCASRLTNEQFFGPGTRLTVL.

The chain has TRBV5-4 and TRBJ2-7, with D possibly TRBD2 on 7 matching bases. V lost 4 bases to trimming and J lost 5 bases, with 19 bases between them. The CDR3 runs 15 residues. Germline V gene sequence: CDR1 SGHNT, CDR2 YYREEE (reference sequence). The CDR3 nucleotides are TGTGCCAGCAGCGAACCTGAGGGGGGGAGCGACGAGCAGTACTTC. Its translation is CASSEPEGGSDEQYF.

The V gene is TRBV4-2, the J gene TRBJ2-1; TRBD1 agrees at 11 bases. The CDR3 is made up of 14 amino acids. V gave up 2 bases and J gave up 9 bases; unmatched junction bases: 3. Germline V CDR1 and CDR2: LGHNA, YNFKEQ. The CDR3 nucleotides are TGTGCCAGCAGCCAACTCGGGACAGGGGGTGAGCAGTTCTTC. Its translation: CASSQLGTGGEQFF.

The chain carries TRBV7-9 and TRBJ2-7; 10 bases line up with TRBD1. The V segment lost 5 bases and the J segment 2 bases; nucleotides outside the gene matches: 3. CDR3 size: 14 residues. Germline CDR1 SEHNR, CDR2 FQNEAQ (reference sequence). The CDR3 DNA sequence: TGTGCCAGCAGCCGAGGACAGGGGGCCTACGAGCAGTACTTC. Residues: CASSRGQGAYEQYF.

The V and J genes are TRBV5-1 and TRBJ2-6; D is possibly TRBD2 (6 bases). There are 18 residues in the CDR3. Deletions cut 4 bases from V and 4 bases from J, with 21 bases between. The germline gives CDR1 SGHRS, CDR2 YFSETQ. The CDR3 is CASSARVEGVGGANVLTF. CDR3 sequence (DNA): TGCGCCAGCAGCGCGAGGGTGGAGGGCGTGGGAGGGGCCAACGTCCTGACTTTC.

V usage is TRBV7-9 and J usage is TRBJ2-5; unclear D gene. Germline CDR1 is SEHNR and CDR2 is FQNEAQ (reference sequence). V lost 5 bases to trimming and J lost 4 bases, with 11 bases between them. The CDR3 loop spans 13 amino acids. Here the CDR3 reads CASSATGGETQYF. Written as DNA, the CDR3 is TGTGCCAGCAGCGCGACGGGTGGAGAGACCCAGTACTTC.

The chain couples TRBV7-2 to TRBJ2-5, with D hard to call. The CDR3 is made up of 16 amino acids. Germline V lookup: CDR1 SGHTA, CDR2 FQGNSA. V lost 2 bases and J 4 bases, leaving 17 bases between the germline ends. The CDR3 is CASSLSGWLSIETQYF. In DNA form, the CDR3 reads TGTGCCAGCAGCTTATCGGGCTGGTTATCCATAGAGACCCAGTACTTC.

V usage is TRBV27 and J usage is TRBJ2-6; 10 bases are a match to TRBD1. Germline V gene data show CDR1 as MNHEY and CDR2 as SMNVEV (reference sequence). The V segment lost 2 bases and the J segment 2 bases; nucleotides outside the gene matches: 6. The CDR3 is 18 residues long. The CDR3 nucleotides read TGTGCCAGCAGTTTAGGGTTAGACAGGGGGCCTGGGGCCAACGTCCTGACTTTC. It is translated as CASSLGLDRGPGANVLTF.

CDR3: CASSEGVWGQPQHF. The CDR3 DNA follows: TGTGCCAGCAGTGAAGGGGTTTGGGGGCAGCCCCAGCATTTT. The rearrangement joins TRBV6-1 to TRBJ1-5, with a weak D call TRBD1 (5 bases). The germline CDR1 and CDR2 sequences are MNHNS and SASEGT. The CDR3 is made up of 14 amino acids. V was clipped by 1 base and J by 7 bases, with 11 bases between them.

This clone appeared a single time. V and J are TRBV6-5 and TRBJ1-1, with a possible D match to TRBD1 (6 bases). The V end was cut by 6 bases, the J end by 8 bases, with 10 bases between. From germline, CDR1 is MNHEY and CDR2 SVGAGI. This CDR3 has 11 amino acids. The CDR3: CASSQGIEAFF. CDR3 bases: TGTGCCAGCAGCCAGGGGATCGAAGCTTTCTTT.

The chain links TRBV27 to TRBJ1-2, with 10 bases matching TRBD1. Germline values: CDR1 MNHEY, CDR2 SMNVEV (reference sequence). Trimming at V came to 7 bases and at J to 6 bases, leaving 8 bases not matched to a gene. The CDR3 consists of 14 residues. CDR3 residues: CASKTTGGADGYTF. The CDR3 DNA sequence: TGTGCCAGCAAGACGACAGGGGGCGCGGATGGCTACACCTTC.